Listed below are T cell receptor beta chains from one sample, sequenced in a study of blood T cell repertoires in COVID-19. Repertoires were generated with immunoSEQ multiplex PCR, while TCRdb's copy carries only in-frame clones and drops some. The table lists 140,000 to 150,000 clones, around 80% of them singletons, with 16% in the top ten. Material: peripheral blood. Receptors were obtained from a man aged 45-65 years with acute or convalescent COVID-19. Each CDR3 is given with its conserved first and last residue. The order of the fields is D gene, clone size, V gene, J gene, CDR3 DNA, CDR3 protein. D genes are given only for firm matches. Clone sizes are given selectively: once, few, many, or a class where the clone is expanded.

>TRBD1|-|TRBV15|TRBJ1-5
TGTGCCACCAGCAAATGGCCAGGGGGCGATCAGCCCCAGCATTTT
CATSKWPGGDQPQHF
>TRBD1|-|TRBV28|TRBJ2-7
TGTGCCAGCAACTCCGGGACAGGGGTCTCGGAGCAGTACTTC
CASNSGTGVSEQYF
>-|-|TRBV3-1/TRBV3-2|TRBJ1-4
TGTGCCAGCAGCCCCGGACTGGGGGAAAAACTGTTTTTT
CASSPGLGEKLFF
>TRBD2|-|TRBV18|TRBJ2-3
TGTGCCAGCTCACCAGAAGGAAATCAGCGGGGGGGCCTAAGCACAGATACGCAGTATTTT
CASSPEGNQRGGLSTDTQYF
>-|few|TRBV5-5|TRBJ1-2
TGTGCCAGCAGCTTGCAGGCAGGCCCTAACTATGGCTACACCTTC
CASSLQAGPNYGYTF
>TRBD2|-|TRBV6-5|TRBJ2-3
TGTGCCAGCAGTCGCGGGGGGGGCACAGATACGCAGTATTTT
CASSRGGGTDTQYF
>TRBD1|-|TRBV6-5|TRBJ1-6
TGTGCCAGCAAGAGCCGGGACAGGGATAATTCACCCCTCCACTTT
CASKSRDRDNSPLHF
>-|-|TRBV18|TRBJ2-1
TGTGCCAGCTCACTTACAGATTACAATGAGCAGTTCTTC
CASSLTDYNEQFF
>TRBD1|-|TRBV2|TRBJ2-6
TGTGCCAGTGGGGACAGGGGAAACTCTGGGGCCAACGTCCTGACTTTC
CASGDRGNSGANVLTF
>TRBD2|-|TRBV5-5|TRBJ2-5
TGTGCCAGCAGCTTCGGAAGTCTCGCTAGCGGCGAGACCCAGTACTTC
CASSFGSLASGETQYF
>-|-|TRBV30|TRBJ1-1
TGTGCCTGGCAACTCAGGGAAGGAGCTGAAGCTTTCTTT
CAWQLREGAEAFF
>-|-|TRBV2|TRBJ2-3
TGTGCCAGCAGTGAACTGCAGGGCAGTACAGATACGCAGTATTTT
CASSELQGSTDTQYF
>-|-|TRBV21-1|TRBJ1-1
TGTGCCAGCAGCACGAAGCCCCAGGACAGCCCGAACACTGAAGCTTTCTTT
CASSTKPQDSPNTEAFF
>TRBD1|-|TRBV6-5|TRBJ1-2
TGTGCCAGCATGGGGTCCGGGACAGTCTATGGCTACACCTTC
CASMGSGTVYGYTF
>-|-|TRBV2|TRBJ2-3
TGTGCCAGCAGTGACCGGTCAGATACGCAGTATTTT
CASSDRSDTQYF
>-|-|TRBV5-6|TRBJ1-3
TGTGCCAGCAGCCCGGCGGGGATCTCTGGAAACACCATATATTTT
CASSPAGISGNTIYF
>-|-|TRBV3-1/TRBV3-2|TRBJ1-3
TGTGCCAGCAGCCTCCAGCCGGGGACTGGAAACACCATATATTTT
CASSLQPGTGNTIYF
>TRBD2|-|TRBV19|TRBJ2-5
TGTGCCAGTAGTCGGGTTCCAGCGGGGGGAGTGGAAGGGACCCAGTACTTC
CASSRVPAGGVEGTQYF
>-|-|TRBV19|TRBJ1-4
TGTGCCAGTACCTTACTACAGGGTGACGAAAAACTGTTTTTT
CASTLLQGDEKLFF
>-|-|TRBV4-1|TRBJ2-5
TGCGCCAGCAGCCACCAACCCCAAGGGCTAGCCGGGGAGACCCAGTACTTC
CASSHQPQGLAGETQYF
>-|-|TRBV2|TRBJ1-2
TGTGCCAGCATCCAGGGGAAGACTAACTATGGCTACACCTTC
CASIQGKTNYGYTF
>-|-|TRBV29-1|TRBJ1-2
TGCAGCGTTGTGAGCCTCGGCGCAGGTTATGGCTACACCTTC
CSVVSLGAGYGYTF
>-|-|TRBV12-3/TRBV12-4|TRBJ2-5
TGTGCCAGCCGACATATCCAAGAGACCCAGTACTTC
CASRHIQETQYF
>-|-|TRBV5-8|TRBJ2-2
TGTGCCAGCAGCTTGGCAGGGCAGGGGTACACCGGGGAGCTGTTTTTT
CASSLAGQGYTGELFF
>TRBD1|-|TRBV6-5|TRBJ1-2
TGTGCCAGCAGCCAAAGGACAGGGGGCGACTATGGCTACACCTTC
CASSQRTGGDYGYTF
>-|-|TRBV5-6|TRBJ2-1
TGTGCCAGCAGCGGAGCCAGGGTGGTAAATGAGCAGTTCTTC
CASSGARVVNEQFF
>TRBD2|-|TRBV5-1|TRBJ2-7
TGCGCCAGCAGCTTGGGACTCGCGGGGGGGGACGAGCAGTACTTC
CASSLGLAGGDEQYF
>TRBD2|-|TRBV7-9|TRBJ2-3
TGTGCCAGCAGCTTAGCGCCAGCGGGGGGGCATGCAGATACGCAGTATTTT
CASSLAPAGGHADTQYF
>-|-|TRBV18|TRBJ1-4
TGTGCCAGCTCACCACCCAGGGCCTCAACTAATGAAAAACTGTTTTTT
CASSPPRASTNEKLFF